The 4 T cell receptor beta chains reported below all come from one sample, sequenced in a study of blood T cell repertoires in COVID-19. The data were produced by immunoSEQ multiplex PCR, yet TCRdb's version contains in-frame clones alone and is incomplete. The repertoire holds about 190,000 clones, with around 80% as singletons. Sequencing input: peripheral blood. These receptors all come from a man aged 45-65 years with active or convalescent COVID-19.

V and J are TRBV30 and TRBJ1-4; maybe TRBD1 (5 bases). Per germline, CDR1 GTSNPN and CDR2 SVGIG (reference sequence). This CDR3 comprises 14 residues. The V gene lost 5 bases and the J gene lost 12 bases, with 22 bases spanning the gap. CDR3 sequence reads: CAWGDGGIRAELFF. The CDR3, as DNA: TGTGCCTGGGGGGATGGGGGGATTCGGGCAGAACTGTTTTTT.

The V and J genes are TRBV4-3 and TRBJ2-7, with unresolved D. The CDR3 extends over 13 amino acids. V dropped 3 bases and J dropped 2 bases, with 8 bases sitting between them. The germline CDR1 and CDR2 sequences are LGHNA and YSLEER. CDR3 loop: CASSQATTYEQYF. CDR3 nucleotides: TGCGCCAGCAGCCAGGCAACGACCTACGAGCAGTACTTC.

This chain joins TRBV7-9 and TRBJ2-5, with 11 bases aligning to TRBD2. The CDR3 extends over 18 amino acids. V lost 5 bases, J lost 4 bases, and 15 bases stayed unmatched. Germline lookup yields CDR1 SEHNR and CDR2 FQNEAQ (reference sequence). The DNA of the CDR3 is TGTGCCAGCAGCCCCCTGGGAACTAGCGGGAGAAGCTTAGAGACCCAGTACTTC. This sequence encodes CASSPLGTSGRSLETQYF.

V and J are TRBV29-1 and TRBJ2-1; the match to TRBD2 covers 8 bases. Trimming removed 6 bases from V and 15 bases from J; junction bases left unmatched: 13. The CDR3 length is 12 residues. Germline V CDR1 and CDR2: SQVTM, ANQGSEA. The CDR3 nucleotides read TGCAGCGTGAGGGTGGGAGCGGGAGTTCCGTTCTTC. Protein sequence: CSVRVGAGVPFF.